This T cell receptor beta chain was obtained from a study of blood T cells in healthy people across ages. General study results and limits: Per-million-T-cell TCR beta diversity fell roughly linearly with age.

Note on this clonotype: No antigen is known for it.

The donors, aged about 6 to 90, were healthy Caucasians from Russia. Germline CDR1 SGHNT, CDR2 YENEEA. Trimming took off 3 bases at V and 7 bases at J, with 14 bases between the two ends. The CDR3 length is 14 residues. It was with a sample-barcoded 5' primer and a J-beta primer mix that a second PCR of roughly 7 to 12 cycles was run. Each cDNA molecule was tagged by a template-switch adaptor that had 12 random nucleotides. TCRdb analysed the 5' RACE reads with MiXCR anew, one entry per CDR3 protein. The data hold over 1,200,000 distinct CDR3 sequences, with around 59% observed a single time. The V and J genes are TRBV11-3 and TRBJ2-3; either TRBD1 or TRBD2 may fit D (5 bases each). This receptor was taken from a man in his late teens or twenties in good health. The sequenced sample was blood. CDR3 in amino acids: CASSFARDHNTQYF. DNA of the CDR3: TGTGCCAGCAGCTTCGCCCGGGACCATAATACGCAGTATTTT.